This T cell receptor (beta chain) emerged from a study of T cell repertoires in aging, cancer and after chemotherapy. Study-level information: Repeat sampling of healthy donors over several months to years showed clear clonal overlap.

A mixed TRB-A/B primer pool amplified rearranged TRB by multiplex touch-down PCR. TCRdb called the multiplex PCR reads again in MiXCR, with one record for every CDR3 protein. The sample contains over 8,000 distinct CDR3 sequences, about 34% of which appear only once. About this clonotype: As yet, its antigen is unknown.

Overall study findings and caveats: Healthy donors lost TCR diversity with age mainly through richness, cancer patients through richness and evenness. Rebound thymic output was suggested by rising median generation probability during chemotherapy in each cancer cohort.

This CDR3 contains 13 residues. The V and J ends lost 3 bases and 2 bases respectively, with 2 bases between them. The germline V gene encodes CDR1 SGHTA and CDR2 FQGNSA. Peripheral blood genomic DNA, not sorted cells or RNA, was the template. The chain combines TRBV7-2 with TRBJ2-6; D ambiguous. The receptor was isolated from a human donor in good health. Sequenced input: blood. CDR3 in amino acids: CASSFAGANVLTF. CDR3 nucleotides: TGTGCCAGCAGCTTTGCTGGGGCCAACGTCCTGACTTTC.